One TCR beta chain is described in this entry. Repertoires were generated with immunoSEQ multiplex PCR, while TCRdb's copy carries only in-frame clones and drops some. The repertoire holds 40,000 to 55,000 clones, with 80% to 95% as singletons. This specimen comes from a study of T cell changes during pregnancy in multiple sclerosis. Germline CDR1 reads MDHEN; CDR2 reads SYDVKM. The CDR3 is 16 residues long. The ends lost 5 bases at V and 6 bases at J; junction bases unmatched: 13. The sequencing used CD4+ T cells from peripheral blood mononuclear cells, collected before pregnancy. The chain combines TRBV28 with TRBJ1-2; 9 nucleotides match TRBD1. The receptor was isolated from a female donor with multiple sclerosis, enrolled in a pregnancy study. DNA of the CDR3: TGTGCCAGCAGTCCACTGGACAGGGGCCCCCTGGATGGCTACACCTTC. Its protein product is CASSPLDRGPLDGYTF.